The 22 T cell receptor beta chains below were found in one sample sequenced in a study of early T cells in non-severe SARS-CoV-2 infection. TCRdb recomputed calls from the 5' RACE reads with MiXCR, one row per CDR3 protein. The sample yields under 30,000 distinct CDR3 sequences, 5.5% to 7% seen once. Sequencing was done on a sample of whole blood. These receptors came from an adult who was a healthcare worker with PCR-confirmed SARS-CoV-2 infection or an uninfected control (not recorded which).

This clonotype was found many times. The J gene is TRBJ2-1, the V gene TRBV7-2; 7 nucleotides align to TRBD1. V lost 1 base and J lost 9; bases outside the gene matches: 6. CDR1 is SGHTA and CDR2 is FQGNSA in the germline V gene. The CDR3 length is 14 residues. DNA for the CDR3: TGTGCCAGCAGCTTAGTACAGGGGTTTAGTGAGCAGTTCTTC. Translated: CASSLVQGFSEQFF.

This clonotype has only a few counts. The CDR3 DNA sequence: TGCAGTGCTAGCCACGCCGGGACCTCCTACGAGCAGTACTTC. The encoded protein is CSASHAGTSYEQYF. The chain combines TRBV20-1 with TRBJ2-7; D may be TRBD1 or TRBD2 (5 bases each). CDR3 length: 14 amino acids. CDR1 is DFQATT and CDR2 is SNEGSKA in the germline V gene (reference sequence). Trimming shortened V by 3 bases and J by 0 bases, and 12 bases separated the two germline ends.

This clonotype is deemed medium-sized. CDR3 sequence reads: CASSLLQDDLYYGYTF. CDR3 sequence (DNA): TGTGCCAGCAGTTTGTTACAGGACGATCTTTACTATGGCTACACCTTC. The rearrangement joins TRBV12-3 or TRBV12-4 to TRBJ1-2; tentative D call: TRBD1 (5 bases). CDR3 size: 16 residues. V was shortened by 3 bases and J by 3 bases, with 17 bases between the two germline ends.

This clonotype showed up just a few times. CDR3: CASSLVHTEAFF. For the CDR3, the DNA is TGTGCCAGCAGTTTAGTACACACTGAAGCTTTCTTT. The gene calls are TRBV28 and TRBJ1-1, with no clear D. Trimming took 2 bases from V and 3 from J, leaving 4 bases between them. The CDR3 sequence is 12 residues long. Germline assignment: CDR1 MDHEN and CDR2 SYDVKM.

This clonotype was counted at least ten times. The genes are TRBV2 and TRBJ2-1; 8 bases fit TRBD1. The germline V gene has CDR1 SNHLY and CDR2 FYNNEI. The CDR3 sequence is 15 residues long. The J segment lost 3 bases and the V segment lost 9 bases, leaving 10 bases of the junction unmatched. The CDR3 DNA is TGTGCCAGTCGGGCCGGGACAGGCGACTACAATGAGCAGTTCTTC. It translates to CASRAGTGDYNEQFF.

This clonotype appeared a few times. The chain combines TRBV7-2 with TRBJ2-2; TRBD1 is a possible D gene (7 bases). From germline, CDR1 is SGHTA and CDR2 FQGNSA. V shed 3 bases and J shed 10 bases, with 18 bases lying between them. CDR3 size: 15 residues. The CDR3, as DNA: TGTGCCAGCAGCTTCGGCCTAGCGCAGGGGGAGGAGCTGTTTTTT. Translated, it gives CASSFGLAQGEELFF.

This clonotype has more than one count but fewer than ten. The chain employs TRBV4-1 and TRBJ2-5; D gene ambiguous. The CDR3 length is 16 residues. The germline CDR1 and CDR2 sequences are MGHRA and YSYEKL. The V end was cut by 0 bases, the J end by 1 base, with 12 bases between. In DNA form, the CDR3 reads TGCGCCAGCAGCCAAGATAGAGAGCGAACCCAAGAGACCCAGTACTTC. It specifies CASSQDRERTQETQYF.

The V and J genes are TRBV12-3 or TRBV12-4 and TRBJ2-7, with D perhaps TRBD1 or TRBD2 (5 bases each). The CDR3 is 16 amino acids. Trimming took 5 bases from V and 6 from J, leaving 23 bases between them. This chain's CDR3 is CASSPGTLGLRGEQYF. Here the CDR3 DNA reads TGTGCCAGCAGTCCCGGGACCCTGGGCTTACGGGGCGAGCAGTACTTC.

This clonotype was picked up many times. The chain recombines TRBV27 with TRBJ1-6; 8 positions match TRBD1. The V gene's germline CDR1 is MNHEY and CDR2 SMNVEV (reference sequence). The J segment lost 10 bases and the V segment lost 1 base, leaving 12 bases of the junction unmatched. This CDR3 is 17 amino acids long. The CDR3 sequence: CASSLLLTGVIQSPLHF. The CDR3 bases are TGTGCCAGCAGTTTATTACTGACAGGGGTTATTCAATCACCCCTCCACTTT.

This clonotype appeared a few times. The rearrangement joins TRBV4-3 to TRBJ2-7, with D unresolved. The V and J ends lost 0 bases and 2 bases respectively, with 11 bases between them. Per the germline V gene, CDR1 is LGHNA and CDR2 is YSLEER. This CDR3 spans 15 amino acids. This CDR3 reads CASSQDLGLAYEQYF. The CDR3, as DNA: TGCGCCAGCAGCCAAGATCTGGGGTTGGCCTACGAGCAGTACTTC.

This clonotype has ten or more counts. The gene calls are TRBV27 and TRBJ1-2; TRBD1 matches 8 bases. CDR1 and CDR2 (germline): MNHEY, SMNVEV (reference sequence). V shed 4 bases and J 4 bases; nucleotides not matched to a gene: 8. The CDR3 has 15 amino acids. The CDR3 DNA follows: TGTGCCAGCAGTTATGGCAGGGGGCAGGGCTATGGCTACACCTTC. Its protein product is CASSYGRGQGYGYTF.

The chain uses TRBV6-5 and TRBJ1-5; the D gene is possibly TRBD1 (5 bases). Germline lookup yields CDR1 MNHEY and CDR2 SVGAGI. V was clipped by 4 bases and J by 0 bases, with 13 bases between them. The CDR3 is 16 amino acids. CDR3 amino acids: CASSSGHMASNQPQHF. CDR3 DNA sequence: TGTGCCAGCAGTTCCGGACATATGGCTAGCAATCAGCCCCAGCATTTT.

As to this clonotype: With a much larger clone just one base away, this may be a read error. This chain connects TRBV25-1 to TRBJ2-2; 9 bases map to TRBD1. Unmatched junction bases numbered 10, after V lost 1 base and J lost 4 bases. Germline V gene data show CDR1 as MGHDK and CDR2 as SYGVNS. The CDR3 is made up of 18 amino acids. As DNA, the CDR3 is TGTGCCAGCAGTGAATCCCCAGACAGGGGGTTGAGCACCGGGGAGCTGTTTTTT. It yields the protein CASSESPDRGLSTGELFF.

By proportion, this clonotype is medium-sized. The V call is TRBV6-6, the J call TRBJ2-5, with 8 positions matching TRBD2. The CDR3 consists of 16 residues. In germline, CDR1 is MNHNY, CDR2 SVGAGI (reference sequence). The junction had 10 bases not matched to a gene; V was cut back by 4 bases and J by 3 bases. The CDR3 DNA sequence: TGTGCCAGCAGTTTCGGGGTAGCGGGACGGAAAGAGACCCAGTACTTC. It yields the protein CASSFGVAGRKETQYF.

This clonotype appeared many times. V is TRBV6-1 and J is TRBJ2-7; no clear D. Trimming removed 4 bases at V and 4 bases at J, with 11 bases between. The CDR3 has 13 residues. The germline V gene has CDR1 MNHNS and CDR2 SASEGT. The CDR3 protein is CASSGRDEYEQYF. The CDR3 region has the DNA TGTGCCAGCAGTGGACGAGATGAATACGAGCAGTACTTC.

Ten or more counts support this clonotype. The V and J genes are TRBV5-1 and TRBJ2-7, with D perhaps matching TRBD1 or TRBD2 (5 bases each). The CDR3 spans 13 residues. Trimming took off 0 bases at V and 5 bases at J, with 9 bases between the two ends. Looked up from germline, CDR1 is SGHRS and CDR2 is YFSETQ. The DNA for the CDR3 is TGCGCCAGCAGCTTGGCTCGGGGCAACGAGCAGTACTTC. It is translated as CASSLARGNEQYF.

This clonotype was found many times. The chain employs TRBV5-1 and TRBJ2-5; 10 positions match TRBD2. Germline CDR1 is SGHRS and CDR2 is YFSETQ. Unmatched junction bases numbered 9, after V lost 4 bases and J lost 3 bases. The CDR3 contains 16 residues. CDR3 protein: CASSLRGLAGEETQYF. In DNA form, the CDR3 reads TGCGCCAGCAGCCTGCGGGGCCTAGCGGGGGAAGAGACCCAGTACTTC.

This clonotype was counted between two and nine times. The chain is built from TRBV18 and TRBJ1-1; the D is unclear. V lost 4 bases, J lost 5 bases, and 8 bases lay in between. Germline V gives CDR1 KGHSH, CDR2 LQKENI. The CDR3 is 12 residues long. This CDR3 is CASSLIGTEAFF. CDR3 DNA: TGTGCCAGCTCACTGATAGGTACTGAAGCTTTCTTT.

The table lists this clonotype with many counts. V is TRBV2 and J is TRBJ1-2; weak D call: TRBD1 (5 bases). Germline V lookup: CDR1 SNHLY, CDR2 FYNNEI. V lost 7 bases, J lost 2 bases, and 17 bases lay in between. The CDR3 is 15 amino acids. CDR3 in DNA: TGTGCCAGCAACAGTCCTGGGGGTCGAAACTATGGCTACACCTTC. Translating it yields CASNSPGGRNYGYTF.

This clonotype was seen ten or more times. A read error may produce the germline difference seen at one junction end. The chain carries TRBV20-1 and TRBJ1-2, with a possible D match to TRBD1 (6 bases). The CDR3 has 12 amino acids. In germline, CDR1 is DFQATT, CDR2 SNEGSKA (reference sequence). CDR3 coding DNA: TGCAGTGCCAGAGGACAGTCTTATGGCTACACCTTC. Translation: CSARGQSYGYTF.

This chain joins TRBV7-6 and TRBJ2-5; tentatively, D is TRBD2 (7 bases). Looked up from germline, CDR1 is SGHVS and CDR2 is FNYEAQ. Trimming took 5 bases from V and 5 from J, leaving 18 bases between them. CDR3 length equals 15 residues. CDR3: CASSTRGGGQETQYF. The CDR3 DNA sequence: TGTGCCAGCAGCACCCGTGGCGGGGGCCAGGAGACCCAGTACTTC.

This clonotype has a count of ten or more. V is TRBV6-6 and J is TRBJ1-4; no clear D. Germline loops: CDR1 MNHNY, CDR2 SVGAGI (reference sequence). The CDR3 covers 11 residues. V shed 6 bases and J shed 14 bases, with 13 bases lying between them. Written as DNA, the CDR3 is TGTGCCAGCAGCCTCCAAGGGAGGCTGTTTTTT. Translated: CASSLQGRLFF.